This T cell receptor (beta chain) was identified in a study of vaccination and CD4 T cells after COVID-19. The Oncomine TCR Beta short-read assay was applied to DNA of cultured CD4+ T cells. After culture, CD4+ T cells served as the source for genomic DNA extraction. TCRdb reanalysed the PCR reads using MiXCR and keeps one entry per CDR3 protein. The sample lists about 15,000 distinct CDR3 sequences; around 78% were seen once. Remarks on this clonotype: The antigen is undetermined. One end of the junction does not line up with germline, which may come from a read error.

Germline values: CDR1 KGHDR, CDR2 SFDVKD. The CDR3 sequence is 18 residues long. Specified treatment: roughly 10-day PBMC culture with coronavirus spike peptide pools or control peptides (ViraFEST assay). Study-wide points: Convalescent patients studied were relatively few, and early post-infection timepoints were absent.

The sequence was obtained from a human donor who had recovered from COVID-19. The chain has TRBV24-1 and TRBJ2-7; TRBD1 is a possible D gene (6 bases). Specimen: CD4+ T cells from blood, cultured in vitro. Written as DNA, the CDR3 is TGTGCCACCAGTGGTCATGCCCCTTGGACAGATATTCCCTACGAGCAGTGCTTC. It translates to CATSGHAPWTDIPYEQCF.